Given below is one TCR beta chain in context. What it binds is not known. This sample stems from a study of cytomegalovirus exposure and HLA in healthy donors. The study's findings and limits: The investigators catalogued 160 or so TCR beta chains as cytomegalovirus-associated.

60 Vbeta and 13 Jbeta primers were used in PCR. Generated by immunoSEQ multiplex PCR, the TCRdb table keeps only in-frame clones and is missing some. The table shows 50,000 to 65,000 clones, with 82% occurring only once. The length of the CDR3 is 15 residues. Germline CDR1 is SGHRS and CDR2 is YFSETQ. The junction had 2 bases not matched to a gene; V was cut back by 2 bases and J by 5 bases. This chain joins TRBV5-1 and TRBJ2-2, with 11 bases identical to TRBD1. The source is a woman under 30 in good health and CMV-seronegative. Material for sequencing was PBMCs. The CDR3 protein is CASSFGQGATGELFF. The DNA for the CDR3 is TGCGCCAGCAGCTTCGGACAGGGGGCGACCGGGGAGCTGTTTTTT.